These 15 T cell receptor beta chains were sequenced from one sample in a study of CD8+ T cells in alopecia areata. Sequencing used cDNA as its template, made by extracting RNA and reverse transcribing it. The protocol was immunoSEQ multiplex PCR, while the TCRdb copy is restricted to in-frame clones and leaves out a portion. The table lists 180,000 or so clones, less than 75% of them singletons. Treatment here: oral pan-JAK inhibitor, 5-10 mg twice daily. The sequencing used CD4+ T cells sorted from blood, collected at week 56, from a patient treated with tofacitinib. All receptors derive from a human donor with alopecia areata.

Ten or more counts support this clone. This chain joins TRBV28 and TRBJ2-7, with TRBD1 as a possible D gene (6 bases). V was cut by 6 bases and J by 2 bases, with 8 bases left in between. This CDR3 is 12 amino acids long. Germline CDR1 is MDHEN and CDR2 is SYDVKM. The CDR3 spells CASRKGAYEQYF. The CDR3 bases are TGTGCCAGCAGGAAGGGGGCCTACGAGCAGTACTTC.

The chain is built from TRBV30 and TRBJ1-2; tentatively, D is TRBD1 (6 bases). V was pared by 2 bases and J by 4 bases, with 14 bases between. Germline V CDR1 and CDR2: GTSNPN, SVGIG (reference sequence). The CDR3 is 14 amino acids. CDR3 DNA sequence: TGTGCCTGGAGTCCCTACGGGGGCGGCTATGGCTACACCTTC. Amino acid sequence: CAWSPYGGGYGYTF.

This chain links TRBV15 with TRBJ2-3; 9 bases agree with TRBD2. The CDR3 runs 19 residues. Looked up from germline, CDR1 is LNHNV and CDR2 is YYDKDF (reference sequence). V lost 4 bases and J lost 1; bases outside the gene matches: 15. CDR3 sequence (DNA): TGTGCCACCAGCAAAGATCTGCTCTCGGAGCGGGGGGGCACAGATACGCAGTATTTT. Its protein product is CATSKDLLSERGGTDTQYF.

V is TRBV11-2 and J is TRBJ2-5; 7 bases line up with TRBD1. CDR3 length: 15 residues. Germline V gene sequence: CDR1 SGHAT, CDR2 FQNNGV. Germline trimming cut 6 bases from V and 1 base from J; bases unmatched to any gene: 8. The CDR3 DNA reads TGTGCCAGCAGAAACGACCGGGACAGCCAAGAGACCCAGTACTTC. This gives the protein CASRNDRDSQETQYF.

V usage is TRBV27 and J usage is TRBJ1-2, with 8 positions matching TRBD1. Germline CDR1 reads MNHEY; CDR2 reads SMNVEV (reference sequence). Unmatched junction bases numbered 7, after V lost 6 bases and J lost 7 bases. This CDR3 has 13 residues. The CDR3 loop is CASRMTGDRGYTF. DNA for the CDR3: TGTGCCAGCAGAATGACAGGGGATCGTGGCTACACCTTC.

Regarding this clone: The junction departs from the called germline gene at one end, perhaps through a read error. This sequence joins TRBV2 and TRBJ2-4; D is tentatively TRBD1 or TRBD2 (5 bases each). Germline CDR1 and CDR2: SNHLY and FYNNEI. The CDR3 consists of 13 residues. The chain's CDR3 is CASSPGAINIQYF. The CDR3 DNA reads TGTGCCAGCAGCCCCGGGGCCATAAACATTCAGTACTTC.

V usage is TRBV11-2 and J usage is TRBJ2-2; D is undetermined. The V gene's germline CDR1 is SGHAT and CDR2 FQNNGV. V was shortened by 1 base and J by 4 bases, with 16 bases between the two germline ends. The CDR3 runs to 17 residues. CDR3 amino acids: CASSLASPFHPTGELFF. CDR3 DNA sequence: TGTGCCAGCAGCTTAGCGTCCCCCTTTCACCCCACCGGGGAGCTGTTTTTT.

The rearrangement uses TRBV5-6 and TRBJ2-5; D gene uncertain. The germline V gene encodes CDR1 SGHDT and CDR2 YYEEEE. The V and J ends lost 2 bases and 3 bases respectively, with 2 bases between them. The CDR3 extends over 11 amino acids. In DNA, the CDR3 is TGTGCCAGCAGCTTTGAAGAGACCCAGTACTTC. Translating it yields CASSFEETQYF. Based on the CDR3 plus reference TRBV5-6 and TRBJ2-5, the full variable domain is DAGVTQSPTHLIKTRGQQVTLRCSPKSGHDTVSWYQQALGQGPQFIFQYYEEEERQRGNFPDRFSGHQFPNYSSELNVNALLLGDSALYLCASSFEETQYFGPGTRLLVL.

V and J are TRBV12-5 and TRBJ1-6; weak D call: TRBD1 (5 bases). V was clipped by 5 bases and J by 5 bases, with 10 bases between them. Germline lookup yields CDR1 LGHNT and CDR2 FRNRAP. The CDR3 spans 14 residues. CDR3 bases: TGTGCTAGTGGTACGGGACGGGATAATTCACCCCTCCACTTT. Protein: CASGTGRDNSPLHF.

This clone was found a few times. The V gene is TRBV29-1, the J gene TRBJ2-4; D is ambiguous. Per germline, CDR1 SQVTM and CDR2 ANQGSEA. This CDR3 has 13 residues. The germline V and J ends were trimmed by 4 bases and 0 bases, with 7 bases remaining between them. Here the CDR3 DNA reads TGCAGCGTTGCACCCTTAGCCAAAAACATTCAGTACTTC. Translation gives CSVAPLAKNIQYF.

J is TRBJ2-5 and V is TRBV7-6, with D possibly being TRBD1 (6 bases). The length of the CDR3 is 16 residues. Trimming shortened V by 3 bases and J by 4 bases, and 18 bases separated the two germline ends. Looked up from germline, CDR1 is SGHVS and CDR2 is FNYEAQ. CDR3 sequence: CASSLSGVGAGETQYF. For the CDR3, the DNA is TGTGCCAGCAGCTTGTCAGGGGTAGGGGCCGGAGAGACCCAGTACTTC.

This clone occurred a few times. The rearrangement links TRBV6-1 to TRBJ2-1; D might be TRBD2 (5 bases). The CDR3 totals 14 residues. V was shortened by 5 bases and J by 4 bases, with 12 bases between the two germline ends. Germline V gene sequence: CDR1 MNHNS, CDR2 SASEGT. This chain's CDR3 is CASSPRGSYNEQFF. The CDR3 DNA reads TGTGCCAGCAGTCCCCGAGGGAGTTACAATGAGCAGTTCTTC.

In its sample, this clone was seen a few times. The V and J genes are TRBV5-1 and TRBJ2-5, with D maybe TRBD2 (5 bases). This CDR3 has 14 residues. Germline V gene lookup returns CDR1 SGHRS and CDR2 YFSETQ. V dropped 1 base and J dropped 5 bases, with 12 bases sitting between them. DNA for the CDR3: TGCGCCAGCAGCTTGTTGGAGCGGTGGGAGACCCAGTACTTC. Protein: CASSLLERWETQYF.

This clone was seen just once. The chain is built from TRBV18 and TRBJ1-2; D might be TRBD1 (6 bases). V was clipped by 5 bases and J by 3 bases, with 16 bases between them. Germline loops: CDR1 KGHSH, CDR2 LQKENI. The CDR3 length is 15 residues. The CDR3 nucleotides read TGTGCCAGCTCAAACTCCGGAGGGGGTCACTATGGCTACACCTTC. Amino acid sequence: CASSNSGGGHYGYTF.

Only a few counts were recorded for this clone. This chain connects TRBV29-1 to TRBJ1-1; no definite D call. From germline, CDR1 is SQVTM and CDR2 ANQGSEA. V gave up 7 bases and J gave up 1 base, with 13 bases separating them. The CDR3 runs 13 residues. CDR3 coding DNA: TGCAGCGCCGTCAACTCAGGGAACACTGAAGCTTTCTTT. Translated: CSAVNSGNTEAFF. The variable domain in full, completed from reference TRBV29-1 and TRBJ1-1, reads SAVISQKPSRDICQRGTSLTIQCQVDSQVTMMFWYRQQPGQSLTLIATANQGSEATYESGFVIDKFPISRPNLTFSTLTVSNMSPEDSSIYLCSAVNSGNTEAFFGQGTRLTVV.